Each of the 19 T cell receptor beta chains below was sequenced from the same sample in a study of CXCR3-negative and CXCR3-positive naive CD8 T cells. Overall study results and limits: CXCR3-positive naive cells had more hydrophobic TRB CDR3s than CXCR3-negative naive cells.

It was by 5' RACE with UMI labels that the TRB cDNA libraries were prepared. TCRdb reprocessed the 5' RACE reads and stores each CDR3 protein as one record, lacking DNA. This sample's table has some 150,000 distinct CDR3 sequences. The antigens these receptors bind are not known. The material sequenced was naive CXCR3+ CD8+ T cells from blood. Subset described: CD45RO-CCR7+CD27+CD95- naive CD8+ T cells expressing CXCR3 (TNR3+). These receptors all stem from a human donor in good health. Some clones in this sample may be carry-over from other donors' samples.

This chain connects TRBV7-2 to TRBJ2-7; no DNA is available, so the TRBD1 call from TCRdb remains unchecked. The CDR3 spans 14 residues. Germline loops: CDR1 SGHTA, CDR2 FQGNSA. CDR3 sequence: CASSSPGQPYEQYF.

CDR3 in amino acids: CASSLEFYQETQYF. V usage is TRBV11-2 and J usage is TRBJ2-5. Germline CDR1 and CDR2: SGHAT and FQNNGV. This CDR3 comprises 14 residues. The whole variable domain, remainder taken from reference TRBV11-2 and TRBJ2-5, is EAGVAQSPRYKIIEKRQSVAFWCNPISGHATLYWYQQILGQGPKLLIQFQNNGVVDDSQLPKDRFSAERLKGVDSTLKIQPAKLEDSAVYLCASSLEFYQETQYFGPGTRLLVL.

J is TRBJ1-4 and V is TRBV12-3 or TRBV12-4; TCRdb designates TRBD1, a call that cannot be tested without DNA. The CDR3 has 15 residues. The CDR3 spells CASSGWTADSEKLFF.

The CDR3 here is CASSFLTQGSNEQFF. This chain joins TRBV7-6 and TRBJ2-1. Germline values: CDR1 SGHVS, CDR2 FNYEAQ. The CDR3 is made up of 15 amino acids.

V and J are TRBV11-2 and TRBJ2-7; no DNA is available, so the TRBD1 call from TCRdb remains unchecked. Germline V lookup: CDR1 SGHAT, CDR2 FQNNGV. This CDR3 comprises 14 residues. The CDR3 sequence is CASSLGGQGYEQYF.

V gene TRBV5-5 combines with J gene TRBJ2-2; the TCRdb D gene call, TRBD1, has no DNA to confirm it. The CDR3 runs 16 residues. CDR1 and CDR2 (germline): SGHKS, YYEKEE (reference sequence). CDR3 sequence: CASSVIRDGGTGELFF.

The chain employs TRBV7-9 and TRBJ2-1; TCRdb's D call of TRBD1 is untestable without DNA. Germline CDR1 SEHNR, CDR2 FQNEAQ (reference sequence). CDR3 length equals 12 residues. The CDR3 sequence is CASSPGVNEQFF.

J is TRBJ2-3 and V is TRBV7-3; the D gene TCRdb calls, TRBD2, cannot be checked with no DNA. Per the germline V gene, CDR1 is SGHTA and CDR2 is FQGTGA. The CDR3 has 17 residues. CDR3 sequence reads: CASSLPGLAGEVDTQYF.

The chain carries TRBV7-9 and TRBJ2-7; TCRdb picks TRBD1, but there is no DNA to check that call. The length of the CDR3 is 14 residues. Germline lookup yields CDR1 SEHNR and CDR2 FQNEAQ (reference sequence). CDR3 sequence reads: CASSSLDRAYEQYF.

The chain is built from TRBV6-2 or TRBV6-3 and TRBJ2-2. The CDR3 has 12 amino acids. Germline CDR1 is MNHEY and CDR2 is SVGEGT. CDR3 sequence: CASSVGSGELFF.

V gene TRBV28 combines with J gene TRBJ2-7; TCRdb designates TRBD1, a call that cannot be tested without DNA. The germline gives CDR1 MDHEN, CDR2 SYDVKM. CDR3 length: 11 residues. The CDR3 region is CASSRTEGQYF.

V is TRBV7-3 and J is TRBJ2-3; TCRdb's D gene call, TRBD2, goes unchecked for lack of DNA. Looked up from germline, CDR1 is SGHTA and CDR2 is FQGTGA. This CDR3 region has 14 residues. CDR3 protein: CASSILAGSDTQYF.

V is TRBV3-1 and J is TRBJ2-7; TCRdb proposes TRBD1, but this gene call is untestable without DNA. Germline V gives CDR1 LGHDT, CDR2 YNNKEL (reference sequence). CDR3 length: 13 residues. The CDR3 protein is CASRGRGGHEQYF.

This sequence joins TRBV28 and TRBJ2-7. In germline, CDR1 is MDHEN, CDR2 SYDVKM. CDR3 length: 13 residues. This chain's CDR3 is CASSKSFSYEQYF.

The chain carries TRBV28 and TRBJ2-4; TCRdb calls TRBD1, which cannot be checked without DNA. The CDR3 spans 14 residues. Germline V gene data show CDR1 as MDHEN and CDR2 as SYDVKM. CDR3 sequence reads: CASSSTPDLNIQYF.

The rearrangement joins TRBV20-1 to TRBJ2-1; TCRdb lists TRBD2, though no DNA is available to test this call. The germline gives CDR1 DFQATT, CDR2 SNEGSKA (reference sequence). The CDR3 is 15 residues long. CDR3 loop: CSARLIAGAWDEQFF.

The chain carries TRBV29-1 and TRBJ2-1; TCRdb names TRBD2, which stays unverified in the absence of DNA. The CDR3 is 12 amino acids. Germline CDR1 is SQVTM and CDR2 is ANQGSEA. Here the CDR3 reads CSVSGPSIEQFF.

The chain uses TRBV4-1 and TRBJ1-4. The germline CDR1 and CDR2 sequences are MGHRA and YSYEKL. There are 15 residues in the CDR3. CDR3 sequence: CASSQDPIGGEKLFF.

This chain joins TRBV4-3 and TRBJ2-3; no DNA is available, so the TRBD1 call from TCRdb remains unchecked. The CDR3 consists of 18 residues. The germline gives CDR1 LGHNA, CDR2 YSLEER. CDR3 protein: CASSQEWDGGGGTDTQYF.